This T cell receptor beta chain stems from a study of CD8 T cells in ankylosing spondylitis. Study-wide results and limits: Ankylosing spondylitis blood appeared to be characterized by a TCR beta motif of fewer than ten highly homologous variants.

A few counts support this clonotype. Its matching antigen is unknown. One entry per CDR3 protein, called by TCRdb with MiXCR from the 5' RACE reads. The sample records hundreds of thousands of distinct CDR3 sequences, around 19% being singletons. This receptor was taken from a male donor with ankylosing spondylitis. Source material: blood, either unsorted or a sorted T cell fraction (not recorded which).

The CDR3, as DNA: TGCGCCAGCAGCCGCGACTCGGGGGAGACCCCCTACAATGAGCAGTTCTTC. This encodes CASSRDSGETPYNEQFF. The chain combines TRBV4-1 with TRBJ2-1, with D tentatively TRBD2 (6 bases). V gave up 4 bases and J gave up 2 bases, with 18 bases separating them. Per germline, CDR1 MGHRA and CDR2 YSYEKL. The CDR3 contains 17 residues.